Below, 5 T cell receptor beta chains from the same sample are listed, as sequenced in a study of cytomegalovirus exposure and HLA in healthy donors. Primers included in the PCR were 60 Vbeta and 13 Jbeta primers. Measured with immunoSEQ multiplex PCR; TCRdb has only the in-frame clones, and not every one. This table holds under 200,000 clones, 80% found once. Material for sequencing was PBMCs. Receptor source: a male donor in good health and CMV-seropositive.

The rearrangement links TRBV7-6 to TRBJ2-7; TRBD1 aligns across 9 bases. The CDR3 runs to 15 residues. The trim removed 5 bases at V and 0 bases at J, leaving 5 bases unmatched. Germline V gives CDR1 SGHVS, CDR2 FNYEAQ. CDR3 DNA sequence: TGTGCCAGCAGCGCCGGGACAGGGAGCTCCTACGAGCAGTACTTC. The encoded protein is CASSAGTGSSYEQYF.

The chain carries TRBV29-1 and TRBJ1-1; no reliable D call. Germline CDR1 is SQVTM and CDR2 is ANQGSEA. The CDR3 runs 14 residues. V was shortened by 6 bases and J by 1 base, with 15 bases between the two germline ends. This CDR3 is CSVEWAFGNTEAFF. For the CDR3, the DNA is TGCAGCGTGGAATGGGCGTTCGGGAACACTGAAGCTTTCTTT.

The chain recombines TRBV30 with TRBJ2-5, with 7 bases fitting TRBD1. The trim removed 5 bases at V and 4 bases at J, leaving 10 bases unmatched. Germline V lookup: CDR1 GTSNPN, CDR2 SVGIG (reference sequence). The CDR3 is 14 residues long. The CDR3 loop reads CAWGTEPRGETQYF. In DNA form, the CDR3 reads TGTGCCTGGGGGACAGAGCCTCGGGGAGAGACCCAGTACTTC.

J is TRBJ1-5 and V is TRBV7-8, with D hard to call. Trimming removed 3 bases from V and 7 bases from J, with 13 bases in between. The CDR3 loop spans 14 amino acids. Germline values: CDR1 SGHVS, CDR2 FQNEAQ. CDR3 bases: TGTGCCAGCAGCTTGAGAGCGCGTTGGCAGCCCCAGCATTTT. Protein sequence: CASSLRARWQPQHF.

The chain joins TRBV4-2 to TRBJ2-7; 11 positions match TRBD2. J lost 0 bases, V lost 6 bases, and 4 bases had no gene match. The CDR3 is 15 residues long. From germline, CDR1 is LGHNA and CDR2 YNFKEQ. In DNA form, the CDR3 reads TGTGCCAGCAGTCTTACTAGCGGGAGCTCCTACGAGCAGTACTTC. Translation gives CASSLTSGSSYEQYF.